Each of the 10 T cell receptor beta chains below was sequenced from the same sample in a study of T cells in localized non-small cell lung cancer. Generated by immunoSEQ multiplex PCR, the TCRdb table keeps only in-frame clones and is missing some. The sample yields 60,000 to 75,000 clones, roughly 81% seen once. Material: PBMCs, obtained before any cancer treatment. Receptors were obtained from a man aged 35 to 70 with stage II lung adenocarcinoma.

The CDR3 spells CASSGEVRETQYF. In nucleotides, the CDR3 is TGCGCCAGCAGTGGGGAGGTCCGGGAGACCCAGTACTTC. This chain joins TRBV10-1 and TRBJ2-5, with a weak D call TRBD2 (6 bases). CDR3 length equals 13 residues. Trimming cost V 4 bases and J 5 bases, with 11 bases left between them. CDR1 is WNHNN, CDR2 SYGVQD, per germline (reference sequence).

By share of the sample, this clone is large. The chain joins TRBV7-3 to TRBJ1-2; 9 bases align to TRBD1. Trimming cost V 8 bases and J 7 bases; bases outside gene matches: 8. CDR1 and CDR2 from the germline V gene are SGHTA and FQGTGA. The CDR3 runs to 13 residues. The CDR3 loop is CASAPGQGAGYTF. Written as DNA, the CDR3 is TGTGCCAGCGCCCCGGGACAGGGTGCTGGCTACACCTTC.

The V call is TRBV29-1, the J call TRBJ1-2; D might be TRBD1 (5 bases). V lost 6 bases, J lost 4 bases, and 18 bases lay in between. The CDR3 totals 14 residues. CDR1 is SQVTM, CDR2 ANQGSEA, per germline. This chain's CDR3 is CSVSEWGKSYGYTF. The CDR3 DNA reads TGCAGCGTCTCGGAATGGGGCAAAAGCTATGGCTACACCTTC.

The chain uses TRBV9 and TRBJ2-1, with 8 bases fitting TRBD1. V shed 4 bases and J 4 bases; nucleotides not matched to a gene: 4. Germline CDR1 reads SGDLS; CDR2 reads YYNGEE. The CDR3 spans 14 residues. CDR3 sequence reads: CASSPRTGYNEQFF. For the CDR3, the DNA is TGTGCCAGCAGCCCTCGGACAGGGTACAATGAGCAGTTCTTC.

A few counts support this clone. The rearrangement uses TRBV7-2 and TRBJ2-5; the D gene is possibly TRBD1 (5 bases). The V end lost 1 base, the J end lost 2 bases, and 14 bases lay between the germline ends. The CDR3 runs 16 residues. Germline assignment: CDR1 SGHTA and CDR2 FQGNSA. This CDR3 reads CASSLVGRVRQETQYF. The CDR3 DNA reads TGTGCCAGCAGCTTAGTTGGCAGGGTGAGGCAAGAGACCCAGTACTTC.

The chain is built from TRBV5-1 and TRBJ2-7; unclear D gene. Trimming removed 3 bases at V and 2 bases at J, with 12 bases between. The CDR3 runs 14 residues. Germline values: CDR1 SGHRS, CDR2 YFSETQ. CDR3 sequence: CASSYGSEPYEQYF. Written as DNA, the CDR3 is TGCGCCAGCAGCTACGGCTCTGAACCCTACGAGCAGTACTTC.

This clone has a handful of counts. V and J are TRBV27 and TRBJ1-2, with D possibly TRBD1 on 6 matching bases. The V gene's germline CDR1 is MNHEY and CDR2 SMNVEV (reference sequence). Trimming left V 6 bases short and J 9 bases short, with 11 bases between. There are 11 residues in the CDR3. CDR3 nucleotide sequence: TGTGCCAGCAGGGTGGGGGGCCGCTACACCTTC. Its translation is CASRVGGRYTF.

CDR3 nucleotides: TGTGCCAGCAGCTCCAGCTTTACAGGGGACGGAGCGGGATCCTCCTACGAGCAGTACTTC. Protein: CASSSSFTGDGAGSSYEQYF. The chain joins TRBV13 to TRBJ2-7, with D perhaps matching TRBD1 or TRBD2 (7 bases each). The CDR3 is 20 amino acids. The germline CDR1 and CDR2 sequences are PRHDT and FYEKMQ (reference sequence). The V end was cut by 4 bases, the J end by 0 bases, with 28 bases between.

This clone was picked up one time. The chain employs TRBV5-1 and TRBJ2-1; D gene unclear. This CDR3 has 12 residues. Per the germline V gene, CDR1 is SGHRS and CDR2 is YFSETQ. The ends were cut back, 7 bases at V and 9 bases at J, with 14 bases in the middle. In DNA, the CDR3 is TGCGCCAGCCAGCCTGCGCTAGGTGAGCAGTTCTTC. The encoded protein is CASQPALGEQFF.

The J gene is TRBJ2-2, the V gene TRBV6-5; TRBD2 is a possible D gene (6 bases). This CDR3 spans 15 amino acids. Germline CDR1 and CDR2: MNHEY and SVGAGI. V was shortened by 2 bases and J by 4 bases, with 11 bases between the two germline ends. Here the CDR3 reads CASSYQQEGTGELFF. The CDR3 DNA reads as TGTGCCAGCAGTTACCAACAGGAGGGCACCGGGGAGCTGTTTTTT.